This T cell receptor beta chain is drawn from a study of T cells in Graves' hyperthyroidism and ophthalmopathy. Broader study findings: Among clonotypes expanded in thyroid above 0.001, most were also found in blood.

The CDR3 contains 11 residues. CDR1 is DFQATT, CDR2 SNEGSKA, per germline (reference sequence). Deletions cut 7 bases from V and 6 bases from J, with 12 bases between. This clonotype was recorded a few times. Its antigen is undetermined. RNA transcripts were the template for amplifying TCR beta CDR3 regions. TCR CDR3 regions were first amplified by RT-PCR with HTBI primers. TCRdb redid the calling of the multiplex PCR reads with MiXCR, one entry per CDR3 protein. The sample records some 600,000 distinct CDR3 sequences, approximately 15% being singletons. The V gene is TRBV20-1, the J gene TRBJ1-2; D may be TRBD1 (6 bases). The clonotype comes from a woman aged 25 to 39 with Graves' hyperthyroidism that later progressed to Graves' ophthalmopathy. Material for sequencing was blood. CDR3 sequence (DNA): TGCAGTGGGGGCAGGGGAGATGGCTACACCTTC. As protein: CSGGRGDGYTF.